These 21 T cell receptor beta chains originate from one sample sequenced in a study of metastatic and nonmetastatic thyroid tumors. TCRdb reanalyzed the PCR reads with MiXCR. The sample contains approximately 90,000 clones, around 9.1% of which appear only once. Treatment of any kind had been given to no patient before thyroid surgery. The sequenced sample was blood. These TCRs come from a female donor with papillary thyroid cancer or a benign thyroid nodule (not recorded which). Some clones in this sample may be carry-over from other donors' samples.

The sample holds many counts of this clone. The chain couples TRBV5-1 to TRBJ2-3, with 11 nucleotides matching TRBD2. Germline-derived CDR1 and CDR2 are SGHRS and YFSETQ. J was trimmed by 4 bases and V by 3 bases; bases with no gene match: 7. The CDR3 is 16 amino acids. CDR3 sequence: CASSSNSGGAADTQYF. CDR3 nucleotide sequence: TGCGCCAGCAGCTCGAATAGCGGGGGGGCCGCAGATACGCAGTATTTT.

The rearrangement links TRBV19 to TRBJ1-2; TRBD1 might be the D (5 bases). CDR3 length: 16 amino acids. CDR1 and CDR2 from the germline V gene are LNHDA and SQIVND (reference sequence). Trimming took off 5 bases at V and 2 bases at J, with 18 bases between the two ends. For the CDR3, the DNA is TGTGCCAGTAGTCCTCGGGGCCGGCAGGCGAACTATGGCTACACCTTC. Its translation is CASSPRGRQANYGYTF.

This clone has a count of ten or more. The chain uses TRBV11-2 and TRBJ2-5; a possible D gene is TRBD1 (6 bases). The CDR3 has 15 residues. V lost 5 bases and J lost 4, with 17 bases in between. Germline values: CDR1 SGHAT, CDR2 FQNNGV. This chain's CDR3 is CASSAGPTGGETQYF. CDR3 coding DNA: TGTGCCAGCAGCGCTGGACCGACAGGTGGAGAGACCCAGTACTTC.

With regard to this clone: Since a much larger clone is just one base distant, this may be a read error. V usage is TRBV5-1 and J usage is TRBJ2-7, with D possibly being TRBD1 (6 bases). Germline lookup yields CDR1 SGHRS and CDR2 YFSETQ. V gave up 1 base and J gave up 6 bases, with 17 bases separating them. This CDR3 has 15 residues. CDR3 nucleotide sequence: TGCGCCAGCAGCTTGACCCAGGGGACGAACTGCGAGCAGTACTTC. The encoded protein is CASSLTQGTNCEQYF.

This clone was counted many times. The rearrangement joins TRBV2 to TRBJ2-2; 9 positions match TRBD2. The germline CDR1 and CDR2 sequences are SNHLY and FYNNEI. This CDR3 comprises 14 residues. The ends lost 6 bases at V and 5 bases at J; junction bases unmatched: 4. The chain's CDR3 is CASRVRGGTGELFF. The CDR3 bases are TGTGCCAGCAGAGTGCGGGGGGGGACCGGGGAGCTGTTTTTT.

This clone was seen many times. This chain connects TRBV7-3 to TRBJ2-7; D call uncertain. CDR3 length: 15 amino acids. V dropped 2 bases and J dropped 0 bases, with 11 bases sitting between them. Germline CDR1 reads SGHTA; CDR2 reads FQGTGA. The CDR3 sequence: CASSLGRDNSYEQYF. The CDR3 bases are TGTGCCAGCAGCTTAGGTCGCGACAACTCCTACGAGCAGTACTTC.

This clone was seen a handful of times. The chain employs TRBV9 and TRBJ2-7; possibly TRBD1 for D (5 bases). The CDR3 runs 14 residues. V was shortened by 0 bases and J by 3 bases, with 10 bases between the two germline ends. Per germline, CDR1 SGDLS and CDR2 YYNGEE. The CDR3 bases are TGTGCCAGCAGCGTAGATGGGGCTTTCTACGAGCAGTACTTC. It encodes CASSVDGAFYEQYF.

This clone appeared a few times. The V call is TRBV6-9, the J call TRBJ1-6; D is undetermined. Germline-derived CDR1 and CDR2 are MNHGY and SVAAGI. The germline V and J ends were trimmed by 3 bases and 7 bases, with 1 base remaining between them. The CDR3 covers 11 residues. CDR3 in DNA: TGTGCCAGCAGTTACAATTCACCCCTCCACTTT. Residues: CASSYNSPLHF.

The J gene is TRBJ1-3, the V gene TRBV5-6; no clear D. V was shortened by 0 bases and J by 0 bases, with 13 bases between the two germline ends. Germline CDR1 SGHDT, CDR2 YYEEEE. This CDR3 has 17 residues. The CDR3 nucleotides are TGTGCCAGCAGCTTGGGGCTGTGGGAGCTCTCTGGAAACACCATATATTTT. Protein sequence: CASSLGLWELSGNTIYF. Looking up the rest from reference TRBV5-6 and TRBJ1-3 gives the full variable domain: DAGVTQSPTHLIKTRGQQVTLRCSPKSGHDTVSWYQQALGQGPQFIFQYYEEEERQRGNFPDRFSGHQFPNYSSELNVNALLLGDSALYLCASSLGLWELSGNTIYFGEGSWLTVV.

This clone was picked up many times. The chain carries TRBV20-1 and TRBJ1-6, with a weak D call TRBD1 (6 bases). This CDR3 comprises 14 residues. Germline lookup yields CDR1 DFQATT and CDR2 SNEGSKA (reference sequence). Trimming took off 2 bases at V and 4 bases at J, with 9 bases between the two ends. CDR3 DNA: TGCAGTGCTAGAATTGGGACATATAATTCACCCCTCCACTTT. The encoded protein is CSARIGTYNSPLHF.

This chain uses TRBV6-4 with TRBJ2-3, with 11 bases identical to TRBD1. This CDR3 is 20 amino acids long. The germline gives CDR1 MRHNA, CDR2 SNTAGT. The V gene end was trimmed by 5 bases and the J gene end by 2 bases; junction bases not matched to a gene: 18. The CDR3 protein is CASSLSADRGRNPPTDTQYF. CDR3 nucleotide sequence: TGTGCCAGCAGTCTCTCCGCGGACAGGGGGCGAAATCCGCCCACAGATACGCAGTATTTT.

This chain connects TRBV19 to TRBJ1-1; possibly TRBD1 for D (6 bases). The V end lost 4 bases, the J end lost 6 bases, and 12 bases lay between the germline ends. Germline values: CDR1 LNHDA, CDR2 SQIVND (reference sequence). The CDR3 extends over 13 amino acids. CDR3 bases: TGTGCCAGTAGTAAAACAGGGAGGTCTGAAGCTTTCTTT. Protein sequence: CASSKTGRSEAFF.

This clone came up a few times. The rearrangement uses TRBV20-1 and TRBJ2-5; no clear D. Germline V gives CDR1 DFQATT, CDR2 SNEGSKA (reference sequence). Trimming pared 5 bases from V and 5 bases from J, leaving 6 bases between. The CDR3 loop spans 10 amino acids. CDR3 amino acids: CSAGLETQYF. The CDR3 bases are TGCAGTGCTGGTTTGGAGACCCAGTACTTC.

This clone came up many times. V usage is TRBV20-1 and J usage is TRBJ2-3; 12 bases fit TRBD2. Germline assignment: CDR1 DFQATT and CDR2 SNEGSKA (reference sequence). This CDR3 is 16 amino acids long. V lost 5 bases, J lost 2 bases, and 8 bases stayed unmatched. The CDR3 sequence: CSAPPRLAGDTDTQYF. The CDR3, as DNA: TGCAGTGCTCCCCCCCGACTAGCGGGGGACACAGATACGCAGTATTTT.

This clone was counted ten times or more. The chain links TRBV5-1 to TRBJ1-4, with TRBD1 matching over 8 bases. CDR3 length equals 14 residues. Germline lookup yields CDR1 SGHRS and CDR2 YFSETQ. J was trimmed by 4 bases and V by 5 bases; bases with no gene match: 4. Written as DNA, the CDR3 is TGCGCCAGCAGTTTTACAGGGGGTAATGAAAAACTGTTTTTT. Residues: CASSFTGGNEKLFF. Using reference TRBV5-1 and TRBJ1-4 for the parts outside the CDR3, the full variable domain is KAGVTQTPRYLIKTRGQQVTLSCSPISGHRSVSWYQQTPGQGLQFLFEYFSETQRNKGNFPGRFSGRQFSNSRSEMNVSTLELGDSALYLCASSFTGGNEKLFFGSGTQLSVL.

There are many counts of this clone. The V and J genes are TRBV20-1 and TRBJ2-1; TRBD2 agrees at 9 bases. This CDR3 region has 15 residues. CDR1 DFQATT and CDR2 SNEGSKA come from the germline V gene (reference sequence). The V gene end was trimmed by 3 bases and the J gene end by 3 bases; junction bases not matched to a gene: 6. CDR3 nucleotide sequence: TGCAGTGCTAGTCCCCCTAGCGGGGACTACAATGAGCAGTTCTTC. Its protein product is CSASPPSGDYNEQFF.

This clone was seen many times. The chain uses TRBV2 and TRBJ1-2; 9 positions match TRBD1. There are 13 residues in the CDR3. Germline assignment: CDR1 SNHLY and CDR2 FYNNEI. Trimming cost V 8 bases and J 5 bases; bases outside gene matches: 6. Here the CDR3 DNA reads TGTGCCAGCCTGGACAGGGGTGGGTATGGCTACACCTTC. Encoded protein: CASLDRGGYGYTF.

This clone has more than one count but fewer than ten. This chain connects TRBV3-1 to TRBJ1-2; 9 bases align to TRBD1. The J segment lost 8 bases and the V segment lost 1 base, leaving 5 bases of the junction unmatched. Looked up from germline, CDR1 is LGHDT and CDR2 is YNNKEL (reference sequence). This CDR3 is 14 amino acids long. This CDR3 reads CASSQGQGGFGYTF. CDR3 coding DNA: TGTGCCAGCAGCCAAGGACAGGGGGGATTCGGCTACACCTTC. The full variable domain, in which reference TRBV3-1 and TRBJ1-2 provide the parts outside the CDR3, is DTAVSQTPKYLVTQMGNDKSIKCEQNLGHDTMYWYKQDSKKFLKIMFSYNNKELIINETVPNRFSPKSPDKAHLNLHINSLELGDSAVYFCASSQGQGGFGYTFGSGTRLTVV.

This clone was found many times. The chain uses TRBV6-5 and TRBJ2-7, with D perhaps being TRBD1 or TRBD2 (6 bases each). V was clipped by 2 bases and J by 6 bases, with 14 bases between them. The CDR3 extends over 14 amino acids. Germline V gene data show CDR1 as MNHEY and CDR2 as SVGAGI. This chain's CDR3 is CASSYTGATSEQYF. CDR3 bases: TGTGCCAGCAGTTACACGGGGGCAACATCCGAGCAGTACTTC.

This clone was counted ten times or more. The genes are TRBV5-5 and TRBJ2-7; TRBD1 is a possible D gene (5 bases). This CDR3 contains 13 residues. The germline V gene has CDR1 SGHKS and CDR2 YYEKEE (reference sequence). The V gene lost 2 bases and the J gene lost 2 bases, with 8 bases spanning the gap. In DNA, the CDR3 is TGTGCCAGCAGCTTAGACAGCGCCTACGAGCAGTACTTC. It specifies CASSLDSAYEQYF.

This clone occurred a few times. A read error may produce the germline difference seen at one junction end. The CDR3 DNA reads TGTGCCACCAGTAGAGTGGGTGACACCGGGGAGCTGTTTTTT. Translated, it gives CATSRVGDTGELFF. The chain uses TRBV15 and TRBJ2-2; no clear D. Per the germline V gene, CDR1 is LNHNV and CDR2 is YYDKDF (reference sequence). This CDR3 is 14 amino acids long.